This TCR beta chain originates from a study of beta chain features in type 1 diabetes. As for the study in general: Healthy donors resembled patients in age, gender and cell yields.

Investigators reverse transcribed all isolated RNA, so they sequenced expressed TCRB transcripts. Profiling relied on immunoSEQ multiplex PCR, and the TCRdb table lists in-frame clones only, not all of them. Here the sample spans hundreds of thousands of clones, around 15% being singletons. Germline V gene data show CDR1 as KGHSH and CDR2 as LQKENI. The CDR3 covers 16 residues. The V gene lost 2 bases and the J gene lost 3 bases, with 17 bases spanning the gap. Comments on this clone: Its antigen is not identified.

Study-level results: Within each of all four CD4+ subsets, Type 1 diabetes patients had TCRB CDR3s that were moderately but significantly shorter.

The purity of all sorted populations exceeded 95%. Input material: naive CD4+ T cells from blood. The TCR was taken from a man aged 18 to 35 with type 1 diabetes. This chain connects TRBV18 to TRBJ2-7; D is ambiguous. CDR3 residues: CASSPAVGISLYEQYF. Here the CDR3 DNA reads TGTGCCAGCTCACCAGCTGTGGGGATCTCCCTCTACGAGCAGTACTTC.